These 27 T cell receptor beta chains were all obtained from the same sample, sequenced in a study of blood T cells in healthy people across ages. Sample-barcoded 5' priming and a J-beta primer mix drove a second PCR of about 6 to 12 cycles. TCRdb reprocessed the 5' RACE reads with MiXCR, giving one entry per CDR3 protein. The repertoire consists of roughly 900,000 distinct CDR3 sequences, with approximately 49% occurring once and the leading ten covering around an eighth. Sequencing used blood. The receptors here all came from a man younger than 45 in good health.

The chain joins TRBV18 to TRBJ2-7, with a weak D call TRBD2 (5 bases). Germline CDR1 reads KGHSH; CDR2 reads LQKENI. Trimming removed 3 bases from V and 1 base from J, with 10 bases in between. This CDR3 contains 14 residues. The CDR3 protein is CASSPLEGSYEQYF. The CDR3 DNA follows: TGTGCCAGCTCACCCCTTGAGGGATCCTACGAGCAGTACTTC.

The chain employs TRBV7-2 and TRBJ2-7, with unresolved D. Trimming took 5 bases from V and 8 from J, leaving 13 bases between them. The CDR3 has 12 amino acids. The germline CDR1 and CDR2 sequences are SGHTA and FQGNSA. This CDR3 is CASSTYSQQQYF. Here the CDR3 DNA reads TGTGCCAGCAGCACATACAGCCAGCAGCAGTACTTC.

This clonotype occurred many times. This chain links TRBV4-2 with TRBJ2-7, with TRBD1 matching over 7 bases. The V segment lost 2 bases and the J segment 8 bases; nucleotides outside the gene matches: 6. The CDR3 runs to 13 residues. Germline assignment: CDR1 LGHNA and CDR2 YNFKEQ. The CDR3 loop is CASSQPTGEKQYF. The CDR3 coding sequence is TGTGCCAGCAGCCAACCCACAGGGGAGAAGCAGTACTTC.

This clonotype was counted ten times or more. The genes are TRBV20-1 and TRBJ2-1; 12 bases are shared with TRBD1. V was clipped by 8 bases and J by 7 bases; unmatched bases: 12. Germline values: CDR1 DFQATT, CDR2 SNEGSKA (reference sequence). The CDR3 contains 15 residues. The CDR3 coding sequence is TGCAGTCCTAAACCGGGGACAGGGGGCCTTAATGAGCAGTTCTTC. It encodes CSPKPGTGGLNEQFF.

The chain is built from TRBV27 and TRBJ2-5; D is tentatively TRBD1 or TRBD2 (5 bases each). Deletions cut 8 bases from V and 0 bases from J, with 16 bases between. Germline V gene data show CDR1 as MNHEY and CDR2 as SMNVEV (reference sequence). This CDR3 region has 15 residues. CDR3 sequence reads: CASRIDSGYQETQYF. CDR3 bases: TGTGCCAGCCGCATCGACAGCGGCTACCAAGAGACCCAGTACTTC.

The V call is TRBV6-1, the J call TRBJ2-5; D is possibly TRBD1 (5 bases). Trimming pared 0 bases from V and 5 bases from J, leaving 13 bases between. The CDR3 totals 15 residues. Germline CDR1 is MNHNS and CDR2 is SASEGT. CDR3 bases: TGTGCCAGCAGTGAAGCAGGCAGGGTAAGGGAGACCCAGTACTTC. It yields the protein CASSEAGRVRETQYF.

The table lists this clonotype with a few counts. The J gene is TRBJ2-5, the V gene TRBV7-2; D is unclear. V was clipped by 5 bases and J by 5 bases, with 18 bases between them. Per the germline V gene, CDR1 is SGHTA and CDR2 is FQGNSA. This CDR3 spans 15 amino acids. In nucleotides, the CDR3 is TGTGCCAGCAGCCCCAATACTGGTCCTCGGGAGACCCAGTACTTC. Translating it yields CASSPNTGPRETQYF. Variable domain in full (rest from reference TRBV7-2 and TRBJ2-5): GAGVSQSPSNKVTEKGKDVELRCDPISGHTALYWYRQSLGQGLEFLIYFQGNSAPDKSGLPSDRFSAERTGGSVSTLTIQRTQQEDSAVYLCASSPNTGPRETQYFGPGTRLLVL.

This clonotype came up a few times. The chain links TRBV27 to TRBJ1-1; 7 nucleotides align to TRBD1. There are 15 residues in the CDR3. Germline V gene data show CDR1 as MNHEY and CDR2 as SMNVEV (reference sequence). Trimming removed 5 bases from V and 3 bases from J; junction bases left unmatched: 9. The CDR3 sequence is CASSIARGGDTEAFF. For the CDR3, the DNA is TGTGCCAGCAGTATTGCCAGGGGGGGGGACACTGAAGCTTTCTTT.

This clonotype appeared a few times. V usage is TRBV20-1 and J usage is TRBJ2-7; D is perhaps TRBD1 (5 bases). V was cut by 3 bases and J by 2 bases, with 11 bases left in between. Germline values: CDR1 DFQATT, CDR2 SNEGSKA (reference sequence). CDR3 length: 13 residues. CDR3 bases: TGCAGTGCTAGGAAGGGGATTGCCTACGAGCAGTACTTC. It encodes CSARKGIAYEQYF.

Concerning this clonotype itself: A read error may be the cause here, since a much bigger clone is one base away. The chain couples TRBV6-5 to TRBJ2-1, with D possibly being TRBD1 or TRBD2 (8 bases each). CDR3 size: 15 residues. In germline, CDR1 is MNHEY, CDR2 SVGAGI. The CDR3 DNA is TGTGCCTGCAGGGGGCTGAGCGGGGGTTACAATGAGCAGTTCTTC. It translates to CACRGLSGGYNEQFF.

The chain joins TRBV11-3 to TRBJ2-1, with D perhaps TRBD1 or TRBD2 (5 bases each). Germline V lookup: CDR1 SGHNT, CDR2 YENEEA. The V gene lost 8 bases and the J gene lost 6 bases, with 14 bases spanning the gap. The CDR3 sequence is 13 residues long. The CDR3 loop reads CASGSGTTNEQFF. The CDR3 nucleotides are TGTGCCAGCGGATCCGGGACCACCAATGAGCAGTTCTTC.

The chain employs TRBV18 and TRBJ2-7; D gene unclear. The germline CDR1 and CDR2 sequences are KGHSH and LQKENI. The V gene lost 0 bases and the J gene lost 1 base, with 7 bases spanning the gap. The CDR3 has 14 residues. The DNA for the CDR3 is TGTGCCAGCTCACCACCGAACGAATCCTACGAGCAGTACTTC. The encoded protein is CASSPPNESYEQYF.

This chain uses TRBV10-3 with TRBJ1-1; the match to TRBD1 covers 10 bases. This CDR3 region has 15 residues. Germline loops: CDR1 ENHRY, CDR2 SYGVKD. V lost 0 bases to trimming and J lost 4 bases; unmatched junction nucleotides: 2. CDR3 coding DNA: TGTGCCATCAGTGAGTCCTGGACAGGGGGCACTGAAGCTTTCTTT. This sequence encodes CAISESWTGGTEAFF.

The chain employs TRBV21-1 and TRBJ2-7; no check of the table's D call, TRBD2, against the DNA was made. The end of the DNA is better explained by TRBJ2-5, so the J call may be wrong. TRBV21-1 is a recognized pseudogene. The CDR3 consists of 15 residues. The CDR3 DNA sequence: TGTGCCAGGCCCCAAGGGGGACTAGCGGAAGAGACCCAGTACTTC. It translates to CARPQGGLAEETQYF.

The chain couples TRBV10-3 to TRBJ2-7; no firm D call. Germline CDR1 reads ENHRY; CDR2 reads SYGVKD. There are 12 residues in the CDR3. The V gene lost 5 bases and the J gene lost 6 bases, with 11 bases spanning the gap. The CDR3: CAISSITSEQYF. The CDR3 bases are TGTGCCATCAGTTCGATCACTTCCGAGCAGTACTTC.

This clonotype came up a few times. The J gene is TRBJ1-1, the V gene TRBV6-6; D is uncertain. There are 15 residues in the CDR3. Germline V gene lookup returns CDR1 MNHNY and CDR2 SVGAGI (reference sequence). V was trimmed by 6 bases and J by 1 base, leaving 15 bases between them. CDR3 protein: CASSQPAAPNTEAFF. The DNA of the CDR3 is TGTGCCAGCAGCCAACCTGCGGCCCCGAACACTGAAGCTTTCTTT.

This chain links TRBV7-9 with TRBJ2-1; 9 nucleotides match TRBD1. The CDR3 is made up of 16 amino acids. With V trimmed by 5 bases and J by 7 bases, 12 bases remained unmatched. Germline CDR1 is SEHNR and CDR2 is FQNEAQ (reference sequence). CDR3 in DNA: TGTGCCAGCAGCCCCCAGGACAGGGGCTCCTTAAATGAGCAGTTCTTC. It encodes CASSPQDRGSLNEQFF.

The rearrangement joins TRBV6-5 to TRBJ1-4; D is possibly TRBD1 (5 bases). Germline loops: CDR1 MNHEY, CDR2 SVGAGI. Trimming took 6 bases from V and 8 from J, leaving 13 bases between them. The CDR3 contains 13 residues. In DNA, the CDR3 is TGTGCCAGCAGGCAGGGAGGTTTGGAAAAACTGTTTTTT. This gives the protein CASRQGGLEKLFF.

This clonotype was observed a handful of times. The V call is TRBV6-1, the J call TRBJ2-7; unclear D gene. The germline V gene has CDR1 MNHNS and CDR2 SASEGT. Trimming took off 3 bases at V and 5 bases at J, with 17 bases between the two ends. There are 15 residues in the CDR3. The CDR3 loop is CASSDDKVYRNEQYF. In nucleotides, the CDR3 is TGTGCCAGCAGTGACGACAAGGTGTATCGGAACGAGCAGTACTTC.

The chain combines TRBV9 with TRBJ1-4; 7 positions match TRBD1. Trimming at V came to 3 bases and at J to 7 bases, leaving 9 bases not matched to a gene. CDR3 length equals 15 residues. Per germline, CDR1 SGDLS and CDR2 YYNGEE. DNA of the CDR3: TGTGCCAGCAGCGCCCCACAGGGGCCGAGTGAAAAACTGTTTTTT. Translation: CASSAPQGPSEKLFF.

A note on this clonotype: At one of its ends the junction is not consistent with the germline gene, which may arise from a read error. Written as DNA, the CDR3 is TGTGCCAGCAGGGAGGGACAGATAGCCTACCAGCAGTACTTC. Residues: CASREGQIAYQQYF. The chain links TRBV28 to TRBJ2-7; perhaps TRBD1 as D (7 bases). This CDR3 comprises 14 residues. Per the germline V gene, CDR1 is MDHEN and CDR2 is SYDVKM.

The chain carries TRBV7-9 and TRBJ1-1; no firm D call. Trimming removed 1 base at V and 1 base at J, with 10 bases between. Germline V gene sequence: CDR1 SEHNR, CDR2 FQNEAQ (reference sequence). This CDR3 has 15 amino acids. The CDR3 is CASSLEGSGNTEAFF. The DNA for the CDR3 is TGTGCCAGCAGCTTAGAGGGTTCTGGGAACACTGAAGCTTTCTTT.

The J gene is TRBJ2-7, the V gene TRBV30, with TRBD1 as a possible D gene (6 bases). In germline, CDR1 is GTSNPN, CDR2 SVGIG (reference sequence). V lost 5 bases and J 0 bases, leaving 11 bases between the germline ends. The CDR3 runs 13 residues. CDR3 region: CAWAQGISYEQYF. The CDR3 nucleotides read TGTGCCTGGGCCCAGGGGATCTCCTACGAGCAGTACTTC. Drawing the rest from reference TRBV30 and TRBJ2-7, the complete variable domain is SQTIHQWPATLVQPVGSPLSLECTVEGTSNPNLYWYRQAAGRGLQLLFYSVGIGQISSEVPQNLSASRPQDRQFILSSKKLLLSDSGFYLCAWAQGISYEQYFGPGTRLTVT.

The chain carries TRBV30 and TRBJ2-1; a possible D gene is TRBD2 (7 bases). Trimming shortened V by 8 bases and J by 4 bases, and 15 bases separated the two germline ends. Germline assignment: CDR1 GTSNPN and CDR2 SVGIG (reference sequence). The CDR3 loop spans 13 amino acids. DNA for the CDR3: TGTGCCCATTGGGGGGGCCCTTACAATGAGCAGTTCTTC. Protein: CAHWGGPYNEQFF.

Only a few counts were recorded for this clonotype. V and J are TRBV7-6 and TRBJ2-3; D is possibly TRBD2 (6 bases). CDR3 length: 18 amino acids. Trimming stripped 2 bases from V and 2 bases from J, with 20 bases between. Germline loops: CDR1 SGHVS, CDR2 FNYEAQ. The DNA for the CDR3 is TGTGCCAGCAGCTTACTGCCCCGAACCGGCGGGGACACAGATACGCAGTATTTT. It translates to CASSLLPRTGGDTDTQYF.

As for this clonotype: The conserved phenylalanine or tryptophan is not found at the CDR3 terminus, so this likely reflects a read error. This chain links TRBV6-2 or TRBV6-3 with TRBJ2-2; D possibly corresponds to TRBD1 (6 bases). CDR3 length: 14 residues. V lost 5 bases, J lost 6 bases, and 13 bases lay in between. Germline V CDR1 and CDR2: MNHEY, SVGEGT. DNA for the CDR3: TGTGCCAGCAGTACATACAGGGCCCCCGGGGAGCTGTTTGTT. Amino acids: CASSTYRAPGELFV.

This clonotype was observed a handful of times. The V gene is TRBV15, the J gene TRBJ1-6; D not certain. This CDR3 is built from 13 residues. The V gene's germline CDR1 is LNHNV and CDR2 YYDKDF (reference sequence). Between the trimmed V and J ends, which lost 0 bases and 10 bases, there was a span of 7 bases. CDR3: CATSRDPGSPLHF. CDR3 bases: TGTGCCACCAGCAGAGATCCGGGATCACCCCTCCACTTT. Looking up the rest from reference TRBV15 and TRBJ1-6 gives the full variable domain: DAMVIQNPRYQVTQFGKPVTLSCSQTLNHNVMYWYQQKSSQAPKLLFHYYDKDFNNEADTPDNFQSRRPNTSFCFLDIRSPGLGDTAMYLCATSRDPGSPLHFGNGTRLTVT.